The 11 T cell receptor beta chains presented below share a single source sample, sequenced in a study of shared clonotypes between healthy human individuals. The table came from immunoSEQ multiplex PCR; TCRdb's copy has only in-frame clones and leaves some out. The sample yields roughly 2.1 million clones, roughly 91% seen once. Naive CD8 populations comprised CD45RO-negative cells positively selected for CCR7, excluding terminally differentiated effector memory CD45RA+ cells. The sample was naive CD8+ T cells from PBMCs. These receptors all stem from a man aged 18 to 29 in good health. Some clones in this sample may be carry-over from other donors' samples.

The table lists this clone with a few counts. At the DNA level, this CDR3 is encoded by other sequences in the same sample as well. The chain recombines TRBV7-9 with TRBJ1-3; D gene ambiguous. Germline CDR1 is SEHNR and CDR2 is FQNEAQ (reference sequence). The CDR3 consists of 15 residues. Deletions cut 2 bases from V and 0 bases from J, with 8 bases between. The CDR3 region is CASSLPGGSGNTIYF. CDR3 in DNA: TGTGCCAGCAGCTTACCAGGCGGCTCTGGAAACACCATATATTTT.

This CDR3 reads CASSRIRGTEAFF. CDR3 in DNA: TGTGCCAGCAGCCGTATCAGGGGGACTGAAGCTTTCTTT. The rearrangement uses TRBV7-6 and TRBJ1-1; 7 bases are shared with TRBD1. Germline trimming cut 5 bases from V and 5 bases from J; bases unmatched to any gene: 5. The germline V gene has CDR1 SGHVS and CDR2 FNYEAQ. CDR3 size: 13 residues. Full variable domain (remainder filled in from reference TRBV7-6 and TRBJ1-1): GAGVSQSPRYKVTKRGQDVALRCDPISGHVSLYWYRQALGQGPEFLTYFNYEAQQDKSGLPNDRFSAERPEGSISTLTIQRTEQRDSAMYRCASSRIRGTEAFFGQGTRLTVV.

This CDR3 is CASSNPEGRNTEAFF. The CDR3 nucleotides are TGTGCCAGCAGCAACCCTGAGGGGAGGAACACTGAAGCTTTCTTT. V and J are TRBV21-1 and TRBJ1-1. TRBV21-1 is reported as a pseudogene. This CDR3 is built from 15 residues.

The chain is built from TRBV5-5 and TRBJ2-7; 12 bases line up with TRBD1. The length of the CDR3 is 16 residues. J gave up 1 base and V 4 bases, and 6 bases lay outside the gene matches. Germline values: CDR1 SGHKS, CDR2 YYEKEE (reference sequence). The CDR3 nucleotides are TGTGCCAGCAGCCCGGGACAGGGGGCGGGATCCTACGAGCAGTACTTC. Encoded protein: CASSPGQGAGSYEQYF.

This sequence joins TRBV5-1 and TRBJ2-1; D is undetermined. This CDR3 comprises 14 residues. V was trimmed by 0 bases and J by 7 bases, leaving 11 bases between them. CDR1 SGHRS and CDR2 YFSETQ come from the germline V gene. CDR3: CASSLAHPGNEQFF. In DNA form, the CDR3 reads TGCGCCAGCAGCTTGGCCCACCCTGGGAATGAGCAGTTCTTC.

The chain has TRBV7-6 and TRBJ1-3; weak D call: TRBD1 (6 bases). This CDR3 is 17 amino acids long. V was shortened by 1 base and J by 4 bases, with 17 bases between the two germline ends. Germline lookup yields CDR1 SGHVS and CDR2 FNYEAQ. The CDR3 sequence is CASSLDPPQGGGNTIYF. The CDR3 region has the DNA TGTGCCAGCAGCTTAGATCCCCCACAGGGCGGGGGAAACACCATATATTTT.

This rearrangement joins TRBV27 to TRBJ2-1; the match to TRBD1 covers 9 bases. There are 16 residues in the CDR3. The ends lost 6 bases at V and 3 bases at J; junction bases unmatched: 9. The germline V gene has CDR1 MNHEY and CDR2 SMNVEV (reference sequence). Here the CDR3 reads CASSPSQGAFYNEQFF. The CDR3 bases are TGTGCCAGCAGCCCATCACAGGGGGCGTTCTACAATGAGCAGTTCTTC.

The rearrangement uses TRBV7-2 and TRBJ1-1, with 7 bases aligning to TRBD1. Germline-derived CDR1 and CDR2 are SGHTA and FQGNSA. CDR3 length equals 17 residues. The J segment lost 7 bases and the V segment lost 5 bases, leaving 19 bases of the junction unmatched. This CDR3 reads CASSPSWDRLPAGEAFF. The CDR3 DNA reads as TGTGCCAGCAGCCCTAGCTGGGACAGACTCCCGGCGGGTGAAGCTTTCTTT.

This sequence joins TRBV4-2 and TRBJ1-4, with TRBD1 as a possible D gene (5 bases). The V end was cut by 0 bases, the J end by 7 bases, with 24 bases between. The V gene's germline CDR1 is LGHNA and CDR2 YNFKEQ. This CDR3 spans 19 amino acids. The CDR3 DNA reads TGTGCCAGCAGCCAAGACGATAGGGGAGACGCTGGACTAAGTGAAAAACTGTTTTTT. Amino acids: CASSQDDRGDAGLSEKLFF.

The rearrangement links TRBV23-1 to TRBJ1-1, with D hard to call. TRBV23-1 falls under the ORF class, with uncertain function. V lost 7 bases to trimming and J lost 4 bases, with 16 bases between them. The CDR3 has 14 residues. CDR3 nucleotide sequence: TGCGCCAGCAACCGGTTAAGTTCTTTCACTGAAGCTTTCTTT. Its protein is CASNRLSSFTEAFF.

The chain carries TRBV7-9 and TRBJ2-3; TRBD2 agrees at 12 bases. Unmatched junction bases numbered 5, after V lost 5 bases and J lost 2 bases. This CDR3 region has 16 residues. Germline-derived CDR1 and CDR2 are SEHNR and FQNEAQ (reference sequence). CDR3 protein: CASSQTSGSNTDTQYF. In DNA form, the CDR3 reads TGTGCCAGCAGCCAGACTAGCGGGAGTAACACAGATACGCAGTATTTT.